This T cell receptor (beta chain) was found in a study of cytomegalovirus exposure and HLA in healthy donors. Overall study findings and caveats: It was 150 to 200 TCR beta chains that were listed as cytomegalovirus-associated. Earlier results showed most TCR beta V segments being productive about 87% or about 30% of the time. A later analysis associated 15,000 or so TCR beta sequences with HLA alleles at a 0.05 false discovery rate.

Primers included in the PCR were 60 Vbeta and 13 Jbeta primers. The data were produced by immunoSEQ multiplex PCR, yet TCRdb's version contains in-frame clones alone and is incomplete. The sample includes approximately 210,000 clones, 79% of them seen just once. The germline gives CDR1 SGHTA, CDR2 FQGTGA. V lost 2 bases and J 7 bases, leaving 8 bases between the germline ends. The CDR3 consists of 12 residues. Donors were ostensibly healthy at sampling, although undocumented immune exposures were probable. As for this clone: No antigen is known for it.

The rearrangement uses TRBV7-3 and TRBJ1-2, with D hard to call. Sequencing was done on a sample of PBMCs. The sequence came from a male donor in good health and CMV-seropositive. DNA for the CDR3: TGTGCCAGCAGCTTAGATTTCGGTGGCTACACCTTC. Encoded protein: CASSLDFGGYTF.